These T cell receptor beta chains were read from a single sample in a study of cytomegalovirus exposure and HLA in healthy donors. The data were produced by immunoSEQ multiplex PCR, yet TCRdb's version contains in-frame clones alone and is incomplete. The table includes a few hundred thousand clones, 75% detected once. The sequenced material came from PBMCs. These receptors all stem from a woman between 25 and 40 years old in good health and CMV-seronegative. CDR3s include the opening cysteine and the closing phenylalanine or tryptophan. The D gene is left open where the match is weak. The size field is filled for only some rows; it gives once, few, many or a size class.

clone_size j_call d_call v_call cdr3_aa cdr3_nt
once TRBJ1-1 TRBD1 TRBV2 CASALQGGGAFF TGTGCCAGCGCCTTACAGGGGGGGGGAGCTTTCTTT
NA TRBJ2-7 NA TRBV19 CASSHNSGEQYF TGTGCCAGTTCCCATAACTCGGGGGAGCAGTACTTC
NA TRBJ2-7 TRBD1 TRBV27 CASSVQTGLEQYF TGTGCCAGCAGTGTACAGACAGGGCTCGAGCAGTACTTC
NA TRBJ1-3 TRBD1 TRBV19 CASSELQGLVSGNTIYF TGTGCCAGTAGTGAACTACAGGGGTTAGTCTCTGGAAACACCATATATTTT
NA TRBJ2-3 TRBD2 TRBV2 CASRDLSGIRPDTQYF TGTGCCAGCAGGGACTTGAGCGGGATTCGCCCAGATACGCAGTATTTT
NA TRBJ1-3 NA TRBV10-2 CASSEQGPGNTIYF TGCGCCAGCAGCGAACAGGGCCCTGGAAACACCATATATTTT
few TRBJ1-1 NA TRBV7-3 CASSLSGSLNTEAFF TGTGCCAGCAGCTTAAGCGGGTCCTTGAACACTGAAGCTTTCTTT
few TRBJ2-1 NA TRBV10-1 CASNPGKGGEQFF TGCGCCAGCAATCCCGGGAAAGGTGGTGAGCAGTTCTTC
NA TRBJ2-1 TRBD1 TRBV5-4 CASSGTGTATYNEQFF TGTGCCAGCAGTGGAACCGGGACAGCGACCTACAATGAGCAGTTCTTC
few TRBJ2-3 TRBD2 TRBV7-9 CASSFGTITDTQYF TGTGCCAGCAGCTTCGGGACTATTACAGATACGCAGTATTTT
few TRBJ2-5 TRBD1 TRBV7-8 CASSLRDRSRETQYF TGTGCCAGCAGCTTAAGGGACAGGTCCCGAGAGACCCAGTACTTC
NA TRBJ1-1 NA TRBV5-6 CASSFRGNLNTEAFF TGTGCCAGCAGCTTTAGGGGAAATTTGAACACTGAAGCTTTCTTT
NA TRBJ2-5 TRBD2 TRBV9 CASSVGASGSLLETQYF TGTGCCAGCAGCGTAGGTGCTAGCGGGAGCCTCCTGGAGACCCAGTACTTC
NA TRBJ2-7 NA TRBV9 CASSSQTGEQYF TGTGCCAGCAGCTCCCAGACTGGCGAGCAGTACTTC
NA TRBJ2-7 TRBD1 TRBV7-9 CSSSLIPGQGEQYF TGTTCCAGCAGCTTAATCCCGGGACAGGGGGAGCAGTACTTC
NA TRBJ1-1 TRBD1 TRBV10-2 CASSPGQMNTEAFF TGCGCCAGCAGCCCGGGACAGATGAACACTGAAGCTTTCTTT
NA TRBJ2-7 NA TRBV6-1 CASSESENHRYEQYF TGTGCCAGCAGTGAATCGGAGAATCATCGCTACGAGCAGTACTTC
NA TRBJ2-6 NA TRBV5-6 CASSLGIAGANVLTF TGTGCCAGCAGCTTGGGTATTGCTGGGGCCAACGTCCTGACTTTC
once TRBJ1-1 NA TRBV7-9 CASSLEEYSQAFF TGTGCCAGCAGCTTAGAGGAGTACTCCCAAGCTTTCTTT
few TRBJ2-7 NA TRBV6-1 CASSSDHAEQYF TGTGCCAGCTCTAGCGACCATGCCGAGCAGTACTTC
NA TRBJ1-3 NA TRBV7-9 CPSHRTLSGNTIYF TGTCCCAGCCACAGGACCCTCTCTGGAAACACCATATATTTT
NA TRBJ2-2 TRBD1 TRBV29-1 CSVVFRTGTNTGELFF TGCAGCGTTGTCTTCAGGACAGGGACGAACACCGGGGAGCTGTTTTTT
NA TRBJ2-7 TRBD2 TRBV30 CAWSGGGYEQYF TGTGCCTGGAGTGGCGGGGGATACGAGCAGTACTTC
NA TRBJ2-3 NA TRBV10-1 CASSENLGLTASTDTQYF TGCGCCAGCAGTGAGAATTTGGGGCTTACTGCTAGCACAGATACGCAGTATTTT
NA TRBJ1-2 NA TRBV5-1 CASSLDGASNYGYTF TGCGCCAGCAGCTTAGACGGAGCCTCTAACTATGGCTACACCTTC
NA TRBJ2-5 NA TRBV18 CASSPSGRETQYF TGTGCCAGCTCACCATCGGGGAGGGAGACCCAGTACTTC
NA TRBJ1-3 NA TRBV19 CASSIDRVFGNTIYF TGTGCCAGTAGTATAGATCGAGTATTCGGAAACACCATATATTTT
NA TRBJ2-1 TRBD1 TRBV5-4 CASSLAVFIGTEYNEQFF TGTGCCAGCAGCTTGGCTGTCTTTATCGGGACAGAGTACAATGAGCAGTTCTTC
NA TRBJ2-1 NA TRBV9 CASSVSYGYNEQFF TGTGCCAGCAGCGTAAGTTACGGGTACAATGAGCAGTTCTTC
once TRBJ1-1 TRBD1 TRBV18 CASSFGTGVNTEAFF TGTGCCAGCTCATTTGGGACAGGGGTGAACACTGAAGCTTTCTTT
NA TRBJ2-2 TRBD1 TRBV6-1 CASSDHRGVNTGELFF TGTGCCAGCAGTGACCACAGGGGCGTGAACACCGGGGAGCTGTTTTTT
NA TRBJ2-6 TRBD2 TRBV10-2 CASSPRAGGSGANVLTF TGCGCCAGCAGCCCCAGAGCGGGAGGCTCTGGGGCCAACGTCCTGACTTTC
NA TRBJ1-1 NA TRBV6-5 CASKQGMNTEAFF TGTGCCAGCAAACAGGGAATGAACACTGAAGCTTTCTTT
NA TRBJ1-2 TRBD1 TRBV5-1 CASSSGQDRYTF TGCGCCAGCAGCTCTGGACAGGACCGCTACACCTTC
once TRBJ2-2 NA TRBV14 CASSQRERAHTGELFF TGTGCCAGCAGCCAAAGGGAGCGGGCCCACACCGGGGAGCTGTTTTTT
NA TRBJ1-4 NA TRBV7-6 CASSLSVNDEKLFF TGTGCCAGCAGTCTTAGCGTAAATGATGAAAAACTGTTTTTT
NA TRBJ2-5 TRBD2 TRBV6-5 CASSVAGGEGTQYF TGTGCCAGCAGTGTAGCGGGAGGGGAAGGGACCCAGTACTTC
NA TRBJ1-6 NA TRBV21-1 CASSKAPPGRNSPLHF TGTGCCAGCAGCAAAGCGCCGCCAGGGCGAAATTCACCCCTCCACTTT
NA TRBJ2-7 TRBD2 TRBV7-3 CASSFGGRKDEQYF TGTGCCAGCAGCTTTGGCGGGAGAAAGGACGAGCAGTACTTC
NA TRBJ1-1 TRBD1 TRBV6-5 CASSAGTGTEAFF TGTGCCAGCAGTGCCGGGACAGGCACTGAAGCTTTCTTT
NA TRBJ2-3 TRBD2 TRBV11-3 CASLAGWGTDTQYF TGTGCCAGCCTAGCGGGGTGGGGCACAGATACGCAGTATTTT
NA TRBJ1-2 NA TRBV7-9 CSSSSSGTYYGYTF TGTTCCAGCAGCTCCTCCGGGACATATTATGGCTACACCTTC
few TRBJ2-5 TRBD2 TRBV4-1 CASSQAAASGRETQYF TGCGCCAGCAGCCAAGCAGCGGCTAGCGGGAGAGAGACCCAGTACTTC
NA TRBJ1-2 NA TRBV27 CASSLEPGPNYGYTF TGTGCCAGCAGTTTAGAGCCGGGTCCTAACTATGGCTACACCTTC
NA TRBJ1-6 TRBD1 TRBV11-2 CASSRPGTGGSSPLHF TGTGCCAGCAGCCGCCCGGGGACAGGGGGCAGTTCACCCCTCCACTTT
NA TRBJ1-5 NA TRBV6-6 CASSYSIGEDQPQHF TGTGCCAGCAGTTACTCGATAGGGGAGGATCAGCCCCAGCATTTT